Listed below are T cell receptor beta chains from one sample, sequenced in a study of HIV-infected patients and healthy controls. Using its own MiXCR run on the 5' RACE reads, TCRdb lists one record per CDR3 protein. This sample yields some 8,700 distinct CDR3 sequences, of which about 9% are seen a single time; under 25% belongs to the top ten. The sequencing here drew on blood, taken during antiretroviral therapy. Receptors originate from an adult with HIV infection. CDR3s include the opening cysteine and the closing phenylalanine or tryptophan. A D gene is named only where the DNA matches it firmly. A row's size may be missing; if present it is once, few, many or a size class.

abundance	j_gene	v_gene	d_gene	CDR3aa	CDR3nt
once	TRBJ1-1	TRBV10-3	NA	CATLYLAGGIFEAFF	TGTGCCACATTATACCTCGCGGGGGGTATTTTCGAAGCTTTCTTT
NA	TRBJ1-6	TRBV9	NA	CASSVGGTLNSPLHF	TGTGCCAGCAGCGTAGGTGGGACCCTTAATTCACCCCTCCACTTT
medium-sized	TRBJ2-3	TRBV12-3/TRBV12-4	NA	CASSFVNTQYF	TGTGCCAGCAGTTTTGTTAATACGCAGTATTTT
many	TRBJ1-4	TRBV14	NA	CASSRRGNTHSEKLFF	TGTGCCAGCAGCCGTAGGGGCAACACCCATAGTGAAAAACTGTTTTTT
few	TRBJ2-5	TRBV7-3	NA	CASSRDGWETQYF	TGTGCCAGCAGCAGGGACGGATGGGAGACCCAGTACTTC
medium-sized	TRBJ2-5	TRBV6-2/TRBV6-3	NA	CASSSAGTQYF	TGTGCCAGCAGTTCAGCGGGGACCCAGTACTTC
medium-sized	TRBJ1-1	TRBV7-2	TRBD1	CASSRPAGTGNTEAFF	TGTGCCAGCAGCCGACCTGCGGGGACAGGGAACACTGAAGCTTTCTTT
few	TRBJ1-2	TRBV3-1	TRBD1	CASSQQTGGAYGYTF	TGTGCCAGCAGCCAACAGACAGGGGGCGCCTATGGCTACACCTTC
few	TRBJ1-2	TRBV5-4	NA	CASSRTGGARGYTF	TGTGCCAGCAGTCGAACGGGGGGGGCGCGAGGCTACACCTTC
few	TRBJ1-4	TRBV7-9	NA	CASSGGQTISTTNEKLFF	TGTGCCAGCAGCGGAGGACAGACCATCTCTACAACTAATGAAAAACTGTTTTTT
many	TRBJ2-7	TRBV6-5	TRBD2	CASSYSSGSVYEQYF	TGTGCCAGCAGTTACTCCAGCGGGAGTGTTTACGAGCAGTACTTC
NA	TRBJ1-5	TRBV12-3/TRBV12-4	NA	CASSPPRQAINQPQHF	TGTGCCAGCAGTCCCCCACGACAGGCAATCAATCAGCCCCAGCATTTT
many	TRBJ2-2	TRBV18	TRBD2	CASPTSDDTGELFF	TGTGCCAGCCCGACTAGCGATGACACCGGGGAGCTGTTTTTT
NA	TRBJ1-5	TRBV10-3	TRBD1	CAISGTGDSNQPQHF	TGTGCCATCTCCGGGACAGGGGATAGCAATCAGCCCCAGCATTTT
many	TRBJ2-1	TRBV5-1	TRBD1	CASSFNAGTEDNEQFF	TGCGCCAGCAGCTTCAACGCCGGGACAGAAGACAATGAGCAGTTCTTC
many	TRBJ2-7	TRBV10-3	NA	CAISDPLDSYEQYF	TGTGCCATCAGTGATCCCCTGGACTCCTACGAGCAGTACTTC
NA	TRBJ2-7	TRBV10-2	NA	CASGDRRTYEQYF	TGCGCCAGCGGAGACAGGCGTACCTACGAGCAGTACTTC
NA	TRBJ1-1	TRBV3-1	NA	CASSQDTGRLNTEAFF	TGTGCCAGCAGCCAAGACACGGGACGGCTGAACACTGAAGCTTTCTTT
medium-sized	TRBJ2-1	TRBV3-1	TRBD2	CASSLAGAQFF	TGTGCCAGCAGTCTAGCGGGCGCGCAGTTCTTC
many	TRBJ2-7	TRBV6-1	NA	CASSDRGRYEQYF	TGTGCCAGCAGTGATCGGGGGCGCTACGAGCAGTACTTC
many	TRBJ2-1	TRBV12-5	TRBD2	CASGPPGLAAYNEQFF	TGTGCTAGTGGTCCGCCTGGGCTAGCGGCCTACAATGAGCAGTTCTTC
many	TRBJ1-5	TRBV7-9	NA	CASSAGDGRLEPQHF	TGTGCCAGCAGCGCCGGGGACGGACGTTTGGAGCCCCAGCATTTT
NA	TRBJ2-1	TRBV12-3/TRBV12-4	NA	CASSSTGLLVVYEQFF	TGTGCCAGCAGTTCAACGGGACTGCTAGTTGTCTATGAGCAGTTCTTC
many	TRBJ1-1	TRBV14	NA	CASSPRVVTTEAFF	TGTGCCAGCAGTCCAAGGGTCGTAACGACTGAAGCTTTCTTT
medium-sized	TRBJ2-7	TRBV19	TRBD2	CASSIVSGSYEQYF	TGTGCCAGTAGTATTGTTAGCGGGAGTTACGAGCAGTACTTC
medium-sized	TRBJ1-1	TRBV12-3/TRBV12-4	NA	CASSPQGWVTEAFF	TGTGCCAGCAGTCCACAGGGATGGGTCACTGAAGCTTTCTTT
medium-sized	TRBJ2-7	TRBV27	NA	CASSSYTPYEQYF	TGTGCCAGCAGTTCATATACACCCTACGAGCAGTACTTC
medium-sized	TRBJ2-5	TRBV5-1	NA	CASSTRAEETQYF	TGCGCCAGCTCCACCAGGGCGGAGGAGACCCAGTACTTC
many	TRBJ1-2	TRBV29-1	NA	CSVERGVGYTF	TGCAGCGTTGAACGGGGGGTTGGATACACCTTC
many	TRBJ2-6	TRBV4-2	NA	CASSQDFGAIVAGANVLTF	TGTGCCAGCAGCCAAGATTTCGGGGCTATCGTGGCTGGGGCCAACGTCCTGACTTTC
many	TRBJ2-1	TRBV19	TRBD2	CASSIDGVAGGFKNNEQFF	TGTGCCAGTAGTATAGATGGAGTAGCGGGAGGGTTCAAGAACAATGAGCAGTTCTTC
medium-sized	TRBJ2-5	TRBV6-4	NA	CASSDAVGETQYF	TGTGCCAGCAGTGACGCGGTGGGGGAGACCCAGTACTTC
many	TRBJ2-3	TRBV12-3/TRBV12-4	TRBD2	CASSPLAGVGDTQYF	TGTGCCAGCAGTCCCTTAGCGGGGGTCGGGGATACGCAGTATTTT
NA	TRBJ1-1	TRBV10-3	TRBD1	CAISEWGTGGNTEAFF	TGTGCCATCAGTGAGTGGGGGACAGGGGGGAACACTGAAGCTTTCTTT
many	TRBJ1-1	TRBV20-1	NA	CSARDRSAEAFF	TGCAGTGCTAGAGATAGGAGTGCTGAAGCTTTCTTT
medium-sized	TRBJ1-1	TRBV30	NA	CAWSPQMNTEAFF	TGTGCCTGGAGTCCCCAGATGAACACTGAAGCTTTCTTT
many	TRBJ2-2	TRBV12-3/TRBV12-4	TRBD2	CASSSGLAGGIGELFF	TGTGCCAGCAGTTCCGGGCTAGCGGGGGGGATCGGGGAGCTGTTTTTT
many	TRBJ2-5	TRBV7-2	NA	CASSTRLFPQYF	TGTGCCAGCAGTACTAGACTATTCCCCCAGTACTTC
many	TRBJ2-3	TRBV7-2	NA	CASSEQGSADTQYF	TGTGCCAGCAGCGAACAGGGTTCGGCAGATACGCAGTATTTT